This TCR beta chain is drawn from a study of cytomegalovirus exposure and HLA in healthy donors. PCR involved 60 Vbeta and 13 Jbeta primers. Method: immunoSEQ multiplex PCR; TCRdb's copy keeps in-frame clones and lacks some. The data show about 190,000 clones, roughly 80% seen once. Turning to this clone: At one end the junction does not follow the germline gene, possibly because of a read error.

The germline CDR1 and CDR2 sequences are LNHDA and SQIVND (reference sequence). CDR3 length: 16 residues. The material sequenced was PBMCs. The sequence derives from a woman aged 18 to 35 in good health and CMV-seronegative. The genes are TRBV19 and TRBJ1-2; D possibly corresponds to TRBD1 (6 bases). The CDR3 DNA reads as TGTGCCAGCAGTAGGACAGATGCGGGCAGGGTGTATGGCTACACCTTC. Translated, it gives CASSRTDAGRVYGYTF.